Included here is one TCR beta chain sequence, with context. CDR3 length: 15 residues. V was cut by 0 bases and J by 7 bases, with 12 bases left in between. CDR1 MNHEY and CDR2 SMNVEV come from the germline V gene (reference sequence). Source study methods: The assay estimated nucleated cells by amplifying reference gene primers. Sequenced by immunoSEQ multiplex PCR; TCRdb stores in-frame clones only, minus some. V and J calls plus clone size are reproduced from that table; the DNA served to infer D and trimming. The sample carries 60,000 or so clones, around four fifths recorded once. This specimen comes from a study of blood T cell repertoires in COVID-19. Study at large: PBMCs, B-cell-depleted T cells, or T cells were the source of the cDNA or gDNA that made up the material.

The sequence came from a woman at least 80 years old with acute or convalescent COVID-19. The chain recombines TRBV27 with TRBJ1-4; no reliable D call. The material sequenced was peripheral blood. DNA of the CDR3: TGTGCCAGCAGTTTATCGGGCAGGTTTGGTGAAAAACTGTTTTTT. Translated: CASSLSGRFGEKLFF.